The entry below gives a single T cell receptor (beta chain) sequence along with its context. Some clones are missing from TCRdb's copy, which holds only in-frame ones; the method was immunoSEQ multiplex PCR. This sample yields over 100,000 clones, of which 88% are seen a single time; just under 6.5% belongs to the top ten. This entry is derived from a study of cytomegalovirus exposure and HLA in healthy donors. Germline CDR1 reads LGHNA; CDR2 reads YSLEER. The CDR3 sequence is 13 residues long. With V trimmed by 4 bases and J by 1 base, 1 base remained unmatched. Sample: PBMCs. The rearrangement joins TRBV4-3 to TRBJ2-7; TRBD1 matches at 7 bases. The sequence was obtained from a young woman in good health and CMV-seropositive. CDR3 region: CASSLGQSYEQYF. CDR3 in DNA: TGCGCCAGCAGCCTGGGACAGTCCTACGAGCAGTACTTC.